This TCR beta chain emerged from a study of read filtering for tumor transcriptome and immune sequencing. Many counts were recorded for this clonotype. The library was built from approximately 400 ng RNA with molecular barcoded adaptors for alpha/delta and beta/gamma chains. TCRdb fed the reads into MiXCR, producing one record per CDR3 protein. This sample yields 130,000 or so distinct CDR3 sequences, of which 13% are seen a single time; just under 8.5% belongs to the top ten. The CDR3 covers 15 residues. Looked up from germline, CDR1 is SGHRS and CDR2 is YFSETQ. V gave up 3 bases and J gave up 5 bases, with 14 bases separating them.

The rearrangement links TRBV5-1 to TRBJ1-4, with no clear D. This TCR derives from a donor aged 40 or over with multiple myeloma. Source material: a population of CD138-negative cells sorted from bone marrow. The CDR3 loop reads CASSSRGVINEKLFF. Here the CDR3 DNA reads TGCGCCAGCAGCTCTCGCGGGGTGATAAATGAAAAACTGTTTTTT.